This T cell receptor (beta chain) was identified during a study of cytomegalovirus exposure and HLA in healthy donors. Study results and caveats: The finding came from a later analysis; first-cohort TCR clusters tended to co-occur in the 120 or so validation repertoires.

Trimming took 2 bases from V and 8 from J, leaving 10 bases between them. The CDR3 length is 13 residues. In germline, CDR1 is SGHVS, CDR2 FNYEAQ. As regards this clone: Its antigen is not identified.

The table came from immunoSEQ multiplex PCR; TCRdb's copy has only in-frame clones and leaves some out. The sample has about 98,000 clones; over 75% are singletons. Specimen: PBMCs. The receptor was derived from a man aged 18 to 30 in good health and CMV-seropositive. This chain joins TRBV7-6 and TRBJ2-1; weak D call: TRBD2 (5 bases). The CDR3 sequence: CASSLLTGYEQFF. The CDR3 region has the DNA TGTGCCAGCAGCTTACTGACGGGGTATGAGCAGTTCTTC.